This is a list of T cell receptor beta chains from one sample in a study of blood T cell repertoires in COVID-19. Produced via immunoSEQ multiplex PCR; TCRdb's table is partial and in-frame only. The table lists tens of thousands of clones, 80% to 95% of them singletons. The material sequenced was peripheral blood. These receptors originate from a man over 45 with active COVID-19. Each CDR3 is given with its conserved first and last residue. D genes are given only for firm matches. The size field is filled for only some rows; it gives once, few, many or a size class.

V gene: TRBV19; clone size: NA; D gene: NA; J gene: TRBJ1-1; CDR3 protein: CASTGWGGNTEAFF; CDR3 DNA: TGTGCCAGTACGGGGTGGGGAGGGAACACTGAAGCTTTCTTT
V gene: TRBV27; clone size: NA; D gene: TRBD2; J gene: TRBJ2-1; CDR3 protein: CASSSWGGSSYNEQFF; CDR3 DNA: TGTGCCAGCAGTTCATGGGGCGGGAGCTCCTACAATGAGCAGTTCTTC
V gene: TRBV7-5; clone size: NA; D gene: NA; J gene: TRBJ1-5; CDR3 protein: CARSSCRDRVSNQPQHF; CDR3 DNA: TGTGCCAGAAGCTCCTGTAGGGACAGGGTCAGCAATCAGCCCCAGCATTTT
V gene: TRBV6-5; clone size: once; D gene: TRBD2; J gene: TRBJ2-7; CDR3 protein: CASSYGLARYEQYF; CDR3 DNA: TGTGCCAGCAGTTACGGACTAGCGCGGTACGAGCAGTACTTC
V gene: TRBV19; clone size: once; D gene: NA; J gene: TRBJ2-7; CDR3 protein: CASKENGVSGAYEQYF; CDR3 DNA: TGTGCCAGTAAGGAGAACGGGGTGAGTGGCGCCTACGAGCAGTACTTC
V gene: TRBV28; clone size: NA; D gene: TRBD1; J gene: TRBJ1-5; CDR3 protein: CASSFIGRGLSNQPQHF; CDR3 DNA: TGTGCCAGCAGTTTTATCGGCAGGGGGCTGAGCAATCAGCCCCAGCATTTT
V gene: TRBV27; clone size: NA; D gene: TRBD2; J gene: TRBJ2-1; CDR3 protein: CASSSTGGAMNEQFF; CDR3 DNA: TGTGCCAGCAGTTCGACCGGGGGGGCCATGAATGAGCAGTTCTTC
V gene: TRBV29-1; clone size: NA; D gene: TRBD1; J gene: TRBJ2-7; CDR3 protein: CSVEGPTGAYEQYF; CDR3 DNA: TGCAGCGTTGAAGGTCCGACAGGGGCCTACGAGCAGTACTTC
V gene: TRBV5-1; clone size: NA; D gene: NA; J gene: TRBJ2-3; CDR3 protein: CASSLRGATDTQYF; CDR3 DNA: TGCGCCAGCAGCCTAAGAGGCGCGACAGATACGCAGTATTTT
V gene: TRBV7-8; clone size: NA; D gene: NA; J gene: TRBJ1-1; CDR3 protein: CASSLGTANTEAFF; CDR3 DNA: TGTGCCAGCAGCTTAGGGACAGCGAACACTGAAGCTTTCTTT
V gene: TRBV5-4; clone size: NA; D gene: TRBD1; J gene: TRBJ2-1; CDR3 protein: CASSRPGQGAGEQFF; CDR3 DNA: TGTGCCAGCAGCCGTCCGGGACAGGGGGCAGGTGAGCAGTTCTTC
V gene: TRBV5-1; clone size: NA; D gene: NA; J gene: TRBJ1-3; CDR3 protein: CASSPGNTIYF; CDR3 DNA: TGCGCCAGCAGCCCCGGGAACACCATATATTTT
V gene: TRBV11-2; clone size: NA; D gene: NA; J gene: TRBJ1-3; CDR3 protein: CASSLEAGSGNTIYF; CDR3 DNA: TGTGCCAGCAGCTTAGAGGCAGGCTCTGGAAACACCATATATTTT
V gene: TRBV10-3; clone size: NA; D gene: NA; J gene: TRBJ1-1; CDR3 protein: CAISEGVIGRGEAFF; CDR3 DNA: TGTGCCATCAGTGAGGGGGTTATAGGCAGGGGTGAAGCTTTCTTT
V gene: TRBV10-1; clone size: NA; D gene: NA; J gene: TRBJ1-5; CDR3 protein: CASSERGGNQPQHF; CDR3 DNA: TGCGCCAGCAGTGAGAGGGGGGGAAATCAGCCCCAGCATTTT
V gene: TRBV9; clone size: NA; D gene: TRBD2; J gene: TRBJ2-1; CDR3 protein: CASSRGSGVYNEQFF; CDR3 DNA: TGTGCCAGCAGCCGAGGAAGCGGGGTCTACAATGAGCAGTTCTTC
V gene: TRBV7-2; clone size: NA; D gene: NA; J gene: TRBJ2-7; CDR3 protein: CASSLGGFNEQYF; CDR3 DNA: TGTGCCAGCAGCCTGGGGGGTTTCAACGAGCAGTACTTC
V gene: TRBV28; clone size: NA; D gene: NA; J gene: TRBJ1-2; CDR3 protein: CASSMSGRYTF; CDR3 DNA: TGTGCCAGCAGCATGTCAGGCCGCTACACCTTC
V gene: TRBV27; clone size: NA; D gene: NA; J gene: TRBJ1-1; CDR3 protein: CASSLRGLYTEAFF; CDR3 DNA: TGTGCCAGCAGTTTAAGGGGGTTGTACACTGAAGCTTTCTTT
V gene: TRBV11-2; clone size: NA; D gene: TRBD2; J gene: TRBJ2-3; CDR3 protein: CASSLVTLAGDTDTQYF; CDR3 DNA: TGTGCCAGCAGCTTAGTAACCCTAGCGGGGGACACAGATACGCAGTATTTT
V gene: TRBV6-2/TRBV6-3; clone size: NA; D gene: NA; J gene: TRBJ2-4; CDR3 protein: CASSYGAREWPKNIQYF; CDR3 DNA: TGTGCCAGCAGTTACGGGGCCCGGGAGTGGCCCAAAAACATTCAGTACTTC
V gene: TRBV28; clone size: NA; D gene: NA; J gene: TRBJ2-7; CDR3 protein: CASSSESGAFSSYEQYF; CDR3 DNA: TGTGCCAGCAGTTCCGAGAGTGGGGCGTTCAGCTCCTACGAGCAGTACTTC
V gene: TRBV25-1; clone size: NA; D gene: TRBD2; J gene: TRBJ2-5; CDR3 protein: CASSEIGTSGRKGETQYF; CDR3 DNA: TGTGCCAGCAGTGAAATCGGGACTAGCGGGAGGAAGGGAGAGACCCAGTACTTC
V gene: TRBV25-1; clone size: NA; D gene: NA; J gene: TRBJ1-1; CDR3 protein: CASIRNTEAFF; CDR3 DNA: TGTGCCAGCATTCGGAACACTGAAGCTTTCTTT
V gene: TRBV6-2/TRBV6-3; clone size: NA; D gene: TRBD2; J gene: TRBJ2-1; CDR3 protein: CASSYSLRTSGRRSSYNEQFF; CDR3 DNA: TGTGCCAGCAGTTACTCCTTAAGGACTAGCGGGAGACGTAGCTCCTACAATGAGCAGTTCTTC
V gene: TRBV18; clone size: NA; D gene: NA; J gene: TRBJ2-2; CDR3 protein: CASSPGHTGELFF; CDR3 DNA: TGTGCCAGCTCACCAGGCCACACCGGGGAGCTGTTTTTT
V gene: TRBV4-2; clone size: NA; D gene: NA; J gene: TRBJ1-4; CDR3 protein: CASTSGGTNEKLFF; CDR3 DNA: TGTGCCAGCACTAGCGGGGGGACTAATGAAAAACTGTTTTTT